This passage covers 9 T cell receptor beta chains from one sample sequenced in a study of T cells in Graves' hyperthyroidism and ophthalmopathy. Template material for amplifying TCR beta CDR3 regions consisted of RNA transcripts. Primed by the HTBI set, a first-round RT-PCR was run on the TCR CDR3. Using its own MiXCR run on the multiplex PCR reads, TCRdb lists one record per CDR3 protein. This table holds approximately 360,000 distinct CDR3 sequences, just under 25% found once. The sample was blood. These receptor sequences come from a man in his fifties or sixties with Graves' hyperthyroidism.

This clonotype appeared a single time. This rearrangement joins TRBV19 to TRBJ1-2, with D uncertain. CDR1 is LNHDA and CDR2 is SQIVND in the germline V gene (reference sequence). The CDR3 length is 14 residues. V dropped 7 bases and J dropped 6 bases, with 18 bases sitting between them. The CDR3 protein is CASTTSGGLNGYTF. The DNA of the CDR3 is TGTGCCAGTACCACCTCGGGAGGGCTTAATGGCTACACCTTC.

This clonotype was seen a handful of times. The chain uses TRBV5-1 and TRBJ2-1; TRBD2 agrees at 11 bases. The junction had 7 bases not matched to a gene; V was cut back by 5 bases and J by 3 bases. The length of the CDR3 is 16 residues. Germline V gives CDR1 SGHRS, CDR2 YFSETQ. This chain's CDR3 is CASSYFGTSGYNEQFF. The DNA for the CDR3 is TGCGCCAGCAGTTATTTCGGGACTAGCGGCTACAATGAGCAGTTCTTC.

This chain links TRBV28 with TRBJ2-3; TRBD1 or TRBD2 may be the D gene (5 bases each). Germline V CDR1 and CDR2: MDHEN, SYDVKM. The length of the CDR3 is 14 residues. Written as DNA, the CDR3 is TGTGCTACCGAATGGGGGAGTTTAACAGATACGCAGTATTTT. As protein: CATEWGSLTDTQYF.

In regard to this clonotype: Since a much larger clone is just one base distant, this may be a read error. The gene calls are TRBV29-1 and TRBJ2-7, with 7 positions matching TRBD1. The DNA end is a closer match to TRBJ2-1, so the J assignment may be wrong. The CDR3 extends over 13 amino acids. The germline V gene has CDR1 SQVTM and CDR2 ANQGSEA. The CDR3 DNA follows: TGCAGCGTCAAGACAGGGTACGCCTACGAGCAGTTCTTC. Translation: CSVKTGYAYEQFF.

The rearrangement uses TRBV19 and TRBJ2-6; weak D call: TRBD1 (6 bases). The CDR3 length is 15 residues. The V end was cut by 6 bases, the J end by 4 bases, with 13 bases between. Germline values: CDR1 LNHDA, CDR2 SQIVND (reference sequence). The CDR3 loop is CASSAQGPGANVLTF. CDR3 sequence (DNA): TGTGCCAGTAGCGCACAGGGTCCAGGGGCCAACGTCCTGACTTTC.

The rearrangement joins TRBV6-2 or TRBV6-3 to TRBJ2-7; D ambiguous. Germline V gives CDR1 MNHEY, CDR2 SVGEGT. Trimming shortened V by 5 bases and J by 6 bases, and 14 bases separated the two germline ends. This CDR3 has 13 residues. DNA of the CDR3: TGTGCCAGCAGTACCTCGGACGGGCGCGAGCAGTACTTC. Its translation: CASSTSDGREQYF.

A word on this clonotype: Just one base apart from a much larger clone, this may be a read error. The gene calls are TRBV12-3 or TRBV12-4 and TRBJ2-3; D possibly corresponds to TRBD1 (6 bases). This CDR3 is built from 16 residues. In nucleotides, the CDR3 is TGTGCCAGCAGCCCAATAGGGGGTATTGGCACAGATACGCAGTGTTTT. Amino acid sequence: CASSPIGGIGTDTQCF.

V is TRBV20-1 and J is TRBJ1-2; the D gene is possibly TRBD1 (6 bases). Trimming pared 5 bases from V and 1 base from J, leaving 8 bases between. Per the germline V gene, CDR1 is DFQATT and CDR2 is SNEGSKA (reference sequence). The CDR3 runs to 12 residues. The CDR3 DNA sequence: TGCAGTGCTTTACAGGGTAACTATGGCTACACCTTC. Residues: CSALQGNYGYTF.

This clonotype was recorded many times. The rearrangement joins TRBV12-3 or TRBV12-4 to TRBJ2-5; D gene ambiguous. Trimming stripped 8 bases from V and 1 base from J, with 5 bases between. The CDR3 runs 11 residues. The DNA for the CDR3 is TGTGCCAGCGCATCCCAAGAGACCCAGTACTTC. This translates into CASASQETQYF.